This TCR beta chain came from a study of CD8 T cells in ankylosing spondylitis. This clonotype appeared a few times. Antigen specificity is unknown. The study's findings and limits: The study looked at matched synovial fluid samples from ankylosing spondylitis patients. Disease-linked clones were reported to be significantly enriched there. Clones linked with disease were CD8+ and fairly uncommon in the peripheral blood. Typical of ankylosing spondylitis blood, it appeared, was a TCR beta motif of under 10 highly homologous variants. In reactive arthritis synovial fluid and blood, some motif variants had been reported before.

Library preparation for TCR beta used quantitative 5'-RACE with molecular barcodes. TCRdb reprocessed the 5' RACE reads with MiXCR, giving one entry per CDR3 protein. Among over 600,000 distinct CDR3 sequences listed, under 20% were seen once. This CDR3 region has 16 residues. V was clipped by 5 bases and J by 4 bases; unmatched bases: 10. This chain uses TRBV12-3 or TRBV12-4 with TRBJ2-3, with 9 bases lining up with TRBD1. This TCR was recovered from a male donor with ankylosing spondylitis. Material for sequencing was blood, either unsorted or a sorted T cell fraction (not recorded which). The CDR3 DNA sequence: TGTGCCAGCAGTCGAAACGACAGGGGGGTGGCAGATACGCAGTATTTT. Translating gives CASSRNDRGVADTQYF.